The T cell receptor (beta chain) under discussion was sequenced for a study of CD8 T cells in ankylosing spondylitis. Study-wide results and caveats: Roughly 8 highly homologous variants made up a TCR beta motif that seemed to typify ankylosing spondylitis blood.

TCRdb re-analysed the 5' RACE reads in MiXCR, keeping a single row per CDR3 protein. Of some 840,000 distinct CDR3 sequences in the sample, 10% to 15% were seen once. There are many counts of this clonotype. The antigen is undetermined. This CDR3 is 13 amino acids long. V lost 7 bases to trimming and J lost 7 bases; unmatched junction nucleotides: 8. The germline gives CDR1 SQVTM, CDR2 ANQGSEA. The chain recombines TRBV29-1 with TRBJ1-5, with 9 bases matching TRBD1. The sample consisted of blood, either unsorted or a sorted T cell fraction (not recorded which). The clonotype originates from a male donor with ankylosing spondylitis. CDR3 amino acids: CSAIQGAGQPQHF. The CDR3 bases are TGCAGCGCCATACAGGGGGCTGGGCAGCCCCAGCATTTT.